The clone carrying this T cell receptor beta chain is judged medium-sized (0.01 to 0.1%). These data originate in a study of glioma-infiltrating T cells after dendritic cell vaccination. Primers: 60 V beta forward and 13 J beta reverse. The method was immunoSEQ multiplex PCR; TCRdb's version includes in-frame clones alone and lacks a portion of them. The table has more than 75,000 clones, about four fifths seen once; the top ten hold less than 7.5%. The CDR3 is made up of 13 amino acids. Per the germline V gene, CDR1 is SNHLY and CDR2 is FYNNEI. V was clipped by 7 bases and J by 0 bases, with 10 bases between them. This sample's time point: after dendritic cell vaccination, including at tumor progression/relapse. None of the glioblastoma patients had an isocitrate dehydrogenase mutation. Before vaccination, two weeks after the third vaccination, and at progression, PBMC were collected.

The chain uses TRBV2 and TRBJ2-7, with D uncertain. The clonotype comes from a human donor with glioblastoma. The sequencing used blood, collected after dendritic cell vaccination. The CDR3 region is CASTRQDSYEQYF. CDR3 bases: TGTGCCAGCACAAGGCAGGACTCCTACGAGCAGTACTTC.